One sample yielded the 8 T cell receptor beta chains listed below, sequenced in a study of T cells in Graves' hyperthyroidism and ophthalmopathy. RNA transcripts were the template for amplifying TCR beta CDR3 regions. Carried out on the TCR CDR3, a first-round RT-PCR used the HTBI primer set. From the multiplex PCR reads, TCRdb called clonotypes with MiXCR, one entry per CDR3 protein. The sample has 500,000 to 750,000 distinct CDR3 sequences, about half seen once. Material for sequencing was peripheral blood or thyroid tissue (not recorded which). The receptors originated from a woman aged 18 to 35 with Graves' hyperthyroidism.

The chain couples TRBV3-1 to TRBJ2-7; D possibly corresponds to TRBD2 (5 bases). Per germline, CDR1 LGHDT and CDR2 YNNKEL (reference sequence). Trimming cost V 4 bases and J 7 bases, with 17 bases left between them. This CDR3 region has 14 residues. For the CDR3, the DNA is TGTGCCAGCAGCCGCTTACCCCGGGATGAAGAGCAGTACTTC. It codes for CASSRLPRDEEQYF.

The chain combines TRBV10-3 with TRBJ2-7, with TRBD2 matching over 9 bases. This CDR3 is built from 15 residues. Germline V gives CDR1 ENHRY, CDR2 SYGVKD. V trimming: 3 bases; J trimming: 5 bases; junction bases outside the gene matches: 8. CDR3 DNA sequence: TGTGCCATCAGTGACTATAGCGGGAGTTTCAACGAGCAGTACTTC. It yields the protein CAISDYSGSFNEQYF.

This clonotype was seen many times. This chain joins TRBV5-1 and TRBJ2-5; 7 bases map to TRBD2. The V segment lost 5 bases and the J segment 3 bases; nucleotides outside the gene matches: 7. This CDR3 is built from 14 residues. Germline CDR1 and CDR2: SGHRS and YFSETQ. CDR3 sequence (DNA): TGCGCCAGCAGGCCCGGGACTACCAAAGAGACCCAGTACTTC. Its translation is CASRPGTTKETQYF. The entire variable domain, with the rest obtained from reference TRBV5-1 and TRBJ2-5, is as follows: KAGVTQTPRYLIKTRGQQVTLSCSPISGHRSVSWYQQTPGQGLQFLFEYFSETQRNKGNFPGRFSGRQFSNSRSEMNVSTLELGDSALYLCASRPGTTKETQYFGPGTRLLVL.

V and J are TRBV27 and TRBJ1-6; 8 nucleotides match TRBD1. CDR1 and CDR2 from the germline V gene are MNHEY and SMNVEV (reference sequence). Unmatched junction bases numbered 9, after V lost 7 bases and J lost 7 bases. This CDR3 comprises 15 residues. CDR3 DNA: TGTGCCAGCACCCTTGTTCAGGGGGCGAATTCACCCCTCCACTTT. Its protein product is CASTLVQGANSPLHF.

The chain is built from TRBV7-8 and TRBJ1-1; D is perhaps TRBD1 (5 bases). The CDR3 loop spans 17 amino acids. CDR1 and CDR2 (germline): SGHVS, FQNEAQ. V lost 0 bases and J 1 base, leaving 15 bases between the germline ends. Here the CDR3 DNA reads TGTGCCAGCAGCTTAGCGCGACAGACGGGGCCGAACACTGAAGCTTTCTTT. Its protein is CASSLARQTGPNTEAFF.

DNA for the CDR3: TGTGCCAGCAGTTACTCGTTAGGGGTAGAGACCCAGTACTTC. Protein sequence: CASSYSLGVETQYF. The chain couples TRBV6-5 to TRBJ2-5; D is perhaps TRBD1 (5 bases). Germline CDR1 MNHEY, CDR2 SVGAGI. This CDR3 region has 14 residues. V was trimmed by 0 bases and J by 4 bases, leaving 9 bases between them.

The chain has TRBV9 and TRBJ1-5; D gene unclear. V was trimmed by 0 bases and J by 7 bases, leaving 20 bases between them. Germline lookup yields CDR1 SGDLS and CDR2 YYNGEE. The CDR3 is 17 residues long. CDR3 residues: CASSVGTSGSYEQPQHF. CDR3 DNA sequence: TGTGCCAGCAGCGTAGGGACTAGCGGTTCCTACGAGCAGCCCCAGCATTTT.

The rearrangement links TRBV12-3 or TRBV12-4 to TRBJ1-1; maybe TRBD1 (6 bases). Trimming removed 6 bases from V and 5 bases from J, with 13 bases in between. The CDR3 loop spans 13 amino acids. This CDR3 reads CASRTGLDTEAFF. The DNA of the CDR3 is TGTGCCAGCAGGACAGGACTGGATACTGAAGCTTTCTTT.